The 8 T cell receptor beta chains presented below share a single source sample, sequenced in a study of CD8 T cells in ankylosing spondylitis. TCRdb reprocessed the 5' RACE reads via MiXCR and lists one record per CDR3 protein. This table has tens of thousands of distinct CDR3 sequences, 27% appearing once. The sample consisted of blood, either unsorted or a sorted T cell fraction (not recorded which). These receptors were collected from a male donor with ankylosing spondylitis or in good health (not recorded which).

The sample holds many counts of this clonotype. The chain is built from TRBV5-1 and TRBJ1-6; D is perhaps TRBD1 (6 bases). Germline CDR1 and CDR2: SGHRS and YFSETQ. With 4 bases removed from V and 10 bases from J, the gap between germline ends came to 18 bases. This CDR3 spans 15 amino acids. The CDR3 loop reads CASSLDPTGSSPLHF. CDR3 bases: TGCGCCAGCAGCCTAGACCCTACAGGGAGCTCACCCCTCCACTTT.

The CDR3 here is CASSFSSATQYF. In DNA form, the CDR3 reads TGTGCCAGCAGCTTCAGCTCCGCGACCCAGTACTTC. The chain couples TRBV7-2 to TRBJ2-5; unclear D gene. Trimming removed 3 bases at V and 7 bases at J, with 9 bases between. The germline gives CDR1 SGHTA, CDR2 FQGNSA. The CDR3 length is 12 residues.

The table lists this clonotype with a few counts. The rearrangement uses TRBV25-1 and TRBJ1-1; D ambiguous. The CDR3 consists of 14 residues. Germline-derived CDR1 and CDR2 are MGHDK and SYGVNS. V was clipped by 3 bases and J by 3 bases, with 11 bases between them. The CDR3 sequence: CASSDAGRDTEAFF. The CDR3 nucleotides are TGTGCCAGCAGTGATGCCGGCAGAGACACTGAAGCTTTCTTT.

This chain links TRBV11-2 with TRBJ2-3; TRBD1 matches 8 bases. Germline lookup yields CDR1 SGHAT and CDR2 FQNNGV. V dropped 5 bases and J dropped 0; count of bases not matched to a gene: 4. This CDR3 has 15 residues. The CDR3 protein is CASSGRGPSTDTQYF. The CDR3 DNA reads TGTGCCAGCAGCGGCAGGGGGCCTAGCACAGATACGCAGTATTTT.

The CDR3 loop is CASSLQSGSITNIQYF. DNA for the CDR3: TGTGCCAGCAGCTTGCAGTCCGGGAGTATTACAAACATTCAGTACTTC. This rearrangement joins TRBV5-4 to TRBJ2-4, with D possibly TRBD2 on 6 matching bases. Deletions cut 1 base from V and 6 bases from J, with 17 bases between. CDR3 size: 16 residues. Germline loops: CDR1 SGHNT, CDR2 YYREEE (reference sequence).

The chain uses TRBV12-3 or TRBV12-4 and TRBJ1-3; D gene unclear. The CDR3 has 16 residues. The V gene lost 7 bases and the J gene lost 4 bases, with 20 bases spanning the gap. The CDR3 bases are TGTGCCAGCACCCTGCGGATGGGCCATCCCGGAAACACCATATATTTT. Encoded protein: CASTLRMGHPGNTIYF.

This clonotype came up a few times. The V call is TRBV11-2, the J call TRBJ2-1; 8 nucleotides align to TRBD2. J gave up 0 bases and V 5 bases, and 6 bases lay outside the gene matches. Germline V gene data show CDR1 as SGHAT and CDR2 as FQNNGV. The CDR3 contains 16 residues. DNA for the CDR3: TGTGCCAGCAGCATGACTAGCGCGAGCTCCTACAATGAGCAGTTCTTC. This gives the protein CASSMTSASSYNEQFF.

This clonotype was seen a few times. V is TRBV20-1 and J is TRBJ2-5; possible D gene TRBD1, 6 bases. The CDR3 totals 15 residues. CDR1 DFQATT and CDR2 SNEGSKA come from the germline V gene (reference sequence). Trimming stripped 6 bases from V and 2 bases from J, with 19 bases between. CDR3 protein: CSAHPGHIFQETQYF. The CDR3 DNA sequence: TGCAGTGCCCATCCGGGACATATCTTTCAAGAGACCCAGTACTTC.